This entry lists 21 T cell receptor beta chains sequenced from one sample in a study of ipilimumab plus nivolumab after autologous stem cell transplantation. Data came from immunoSEQ multiplex PCR; TCRdb stores just in-frame clones and leaves some out. The sample has some 17,000 clones; 80% are singletons. Sequenced material: PBMCs, taken in a trial of ipilimumab plus nivolumab as post-transplant consolidation. The receptors were sampled from a male donor with diffuse large B-cell lymphoma.

The V call is TRBV9, the J call TRBJ2-3; 8 nucleotides match TRBD2. This CDR3 is built from 17 residues. After removal of 5 bases from V and 1 base from J, the junction contained 12 bases not matched to a gene. In germline, CDR1 is SGDLS, CDR2 YYNGEE. CDR3 in amino acids: CASSPNLAGSRTDTQYF. CDR3 nucleotides: TGTGCCAGCAGTCCGAATTTAGCGGGGAGCCGCACAGATACGCAGTATTTT.

The V call is TRBV11-2, the J call TRBJ2-7; 9 nucleotides line up with TRBD1. V lost 1 base, J lost 5 bases, and 9 bases stayed unmatched. This CDR3 comprises 16 residues. Germline V gives CDR1 SGHAT, CDR2 FQNNGV. The CDR3 reads CASSLGPGQGSDEQYF. CDR3 in DNA: TGTGCCAGCAGCTTAGGGCCGGGACAGGGTTCGGACGAGCAGTACTTC.

The chain joins TRBV18 to TRBJ2-5, with D tentatively TRBD1 or TRBD2 (5 bases each). CDR1 is KGHSH and CDR2 is LQKENI in the germline V gene. The CDR3 contains 14 residues. Trimming took 3 bases from V and 9 from J, leaving 17 bases between them. CDR3 sequence reads: CASSPGAPPLAQYF. CDR3 DNA: TGTGCCAGCTCACCCGGGGCACCACCACTGGCCCAGTACTTC.

V gene TRBV6-5 combines with J gene TRBJ1-1, with 7 bases fitting TRBD1. In germline, CDR1 is MNHEY, CDR2 SVGAGI. The CDR3 extends over 14 amino acids. V shed 7 bases and J 1 base; nucleotides not matched to a gene: 6. Here the CDR3 reads CASTLTGTNTEAFF. The CDR3 nucleotides read TGTGCCAGCACCCTGACAGGGACGAACACTGAAGCTTTCTTT.

The rearrangement joins TRBV7-9 to TRBJ1-2; the D is unclear. V was cut by 7 bases and J by 6 bases, with 12 bases left in between. The CDR3 covers 12 residues. Germline CDR1 SEHNR, CDR2 FQNEAQ (reference sequence). CDR3 in amino acids: CASTGGGNGYTF. CDR3 nucleotides: TGTGCCAGCACCGGAGGTGGCAATGGCTACACCTTC. Full variable domain (remainder filled in from reference TRBV7-9 and TRBJ1-2): DTGVSQNPRHKITKRGQNVTFRCDPISEHNRLYWYRQTLGQGPEFLTYFQNEAQLEKSRLLSDRFSAERPKGSFSTLEIQRTEQGDSAMYLCASTGGGNGYTFGSGTRLTVV.

Within the sample, this clone is medium-sized. This chain connects TRBV5-6 to TRBJ1-6; D gene ambiguous. Germline V gene sequence: CDR1 SGHDT, CDR2 YYEEEE. The CDR3 has 15 residues. Trimming pared 2 bases from V and 7 bases from J, leaving 13 bases between. The CDR3 nucleotides read TGTGCCAGCAGCTTCCAAAGGACTTGGAATTCACCCCTCCACTTT. This gives the protein CASSFQRTWNSPLHF.

The chain recombines TRBV19 with TRBJ2-3, with a tentative D call TRBD1 (6 bases). V was cut by 9 bases and J by 2 bases, with 15 bases left in between. The CDR3 is 14 amino acids. CDR1 is LNHDA and CDR2 is SQIVND in the germline V gene (reference sequence). The CDR3 DNA follows: TGTGCCAGCCGATTGCAGGGGACCACAGATACGCAGTATTTT. Amino acids: CASRLQGTTDTQYF. The full variable domain, with the rest looked up from reference TRBV19 and TRBJ2-3, is DGGITQSPKYLFRKEGQNVTLSCEQNLNHDAMYWYRQDPGQGLRLIYYSQIVNDFQKGDIAEGYSVSREKKESFPLTVTSAQKNPTAFYLCASRLQGTTDTQYFGPGTRLTVL.

This chain joins TRBV5-6 and TRBJ2-1, with TRBD2 matching 13 bases. With 3 bases clipped from V and 4 bases from J, the junction kept 1 base outside the gene matches. This CDR3 spans 15 amino acids. The germline V gene has CDR1 SGHDT and CDR2 YYEEEE. The CDR3 spells CASSSLAGGYNEQFF. The CDR3 DNA reads TGTGCCAGCAGCTCACTAGCGGGGGGGTACAATGAGCAGTTCTTC.

The rearrangement uses TRBV5-4 and TRBJ1-5, with D possibly being TRBD1 (6 bases). V lost 0 bases and J lost 1, with 11 bases in between. Germline V gene sequence: CDR1 SGHNT, CDR2 YYREEE (reference sequence). This CDR3 comprises 16 residues. The CDR3 sequence: CASSLGGGLSNQPQHF. The CDR3 bases are TGTGCCAGCAGCTTGGGTGGGGGGCTGAGCAATCAGCCCCAGCATTTT.

The chain carries TRBV5-1 and TRBJ2-3; 7 bases map to TRBD1. Germline CDR1 is SGHRS and CDR2 is YFSETQ. The CDR3 is made up of 15 amino acids. J lost 3 bases, V lost 2 bases, and 6 bases had no gene match. The CDR3 DNA reads TGCGCCAGCAGCTTACTGACAGGGATGACAGATACGCAGTATTTT. Protein: CASSLLTGMTDTQYF.

The rearrangement uses TRBV7-9 and TRBJ1-1, with D possibly being TRBD1 (6 bases). Germline V CDR1 and CDR2: SEHNR, FQNEAQ (reference sequence). The length of the CDR3 is 14 residues. V lost 1 base and J 8 bases, leaving 14 bases between the germline ends. The CDR3 bases are TGTGCCAGCAGCTTAGAAGGGGGGGACGGGGAAGCTTTCTTT. This sequence encodes CASSLEGGDGEAFF.

This chain connects TRBV7-6 to TRBJ1-1; D is undetermined. V lost 8 bases and J lost 3, with 7 bases in between. Germline V CDR1 and CDR2: SGHVS, FNYEAQ. There are 11 residues in the CDR3. The CDR3 coding sequence is TGTGCCAGCGGATCCGACACTGAAGCTTTCTTT. Amino acids: CASGSDTEAFF.

The rearrangement uses TRBV21-1 and TRBJ2-3; whether TRBD2, the table's D call, matches the DNA was not checked. TRBV21-1 is marked as a pseudogene. The CDR3 consists of 19 residues. The CDR3 loop reads CASSAPGLAGQPNTDTQYF. CDR3 DNA: TGTGCCAGCAGCGCGCCGGGACTAGCGGGACAGCCCAACACAGATACGCAGTATTTT.

This clone has only a few counts. The chain combines TRBV7-6 with TRBJ2-7; D gene unclear. The V end was cut by 8 bases, the J end by 4 bases, with 3 bases between. Germline CDR1 reads SGHVS; CDR2 reads FNYEAQ. The CDR3 totals 9 residues. DNA of the CDR3: TGTGCCAGCTTTTACGAGCAGTACTTC. The encoded protein is CASFYEQYF.

Worth noting for this clone: In the same sample, other DNA sequences code for this CDR3. The chain links TRBV5-1 to TRBJ2-7, with D possibly TRBD1 on 6 matching bases. The CDR3 totals 14 residues. V lost 4 bases to trimming and J lost 4 bases, with 15 bases between them. The germline CDR1 and CDR2 sequences are SGHRS and YFSETQ. As DNA, the CDR3 is TGCGCCAGCAGCCCCGCGCAGGGGTGGTACGAGCAGTACTTC. Protein sequence: CASSPAQGWYEQYF.

This clone occurred a few times. This chain joins TRBV6-5 and TRBJ2-7, with TRBD1 matching over 7 bases. Germline assignment: CDR1 MNHEY and CDR2 SVGAGI. This CDR3 contains 15 residues. V lost 10 bases and J lost 0; bases outside the gene matches: 12. Written as DNA, the CDR3 is TGTGCCACTAAAAGACCGGACAGGAGCTCCTACGAGCAGTACTTC. Protein: CATKRPDRSSYEQYF.

The CDR3, as DNA: TGTGCCAGCAGAAGGACAGGGGGCGAACAGCCCCAGCATTTT. Its translation: CASRRTGGEQPQHF. The V and J genes are TRBV6-1 and TRBJ1-5, with 11 bases that match TRBD1. Germline V gene data show CDR1 as MNHNS and CDR2 as SASEGT. This CDR3 spans 14 amino acids. Trimming took 6 bases from V and 7 from J; bases not matched to a gene: 5.

J is TRBJ1-2 and V is TRBV5-1; D may be TRBD1 (5 bases). CDR3 length: 16 amino acids. Trimming took 1 base from V and 0 from J, leaving 13 bases between them. Germline CDR1 reads SGHRS; CDR2 reads YFSETQ. The CDR3, as DNA: TGCGCCAGCAGCTTGTTTGTCCAGGGTTCTAACTATGGCTACACCTTC. This translates into CASSLFVQGSNYGYTF.

J is TRBJ1-6 and V is TRBV6-5; the D is unclear. V was clipped by 0 bases and J by 7 bases, with 1 base between them. The CDR3 length is 12 residues. Germline-derived CDR1 and CDR2 are MNHEY and SVGAGI. The CDR3 loop is CASSYSNSPLHF. The CDR3 DNA sequence: TGTGCCAGCAGTTACTCAAATTCACCCCTCCACTTT.

V and J are TRBV27 and TRBJ2-4; D is possibly TRBD1 (5 bases). Trimming stripped 3 bases from V and 2 bases from J, with 11 bases between. Germline V gene sequence: CDR1 MNHEY, CDR2 SMNVEV (reference sequence). This CDR3 has 15 residues. In DNA form, the CDR3 reads TGTGCCAGCAGTTTCAGGCAGGGCTCCAAAAACATTCAGTACTTC. It yields the protein CASSFRQGSKNIQYF.

The chain recombines TRBV7-2 with TRBJ2-7; the match to TRBD2 covers 13 bases. J lost 9 bases, V lost 4 bases, and 6 bases had no gene match. CDR3 size: 14 residues. Germline CDR1 reads SGHTA; CDR2 reads FQGNSA. This chain's CDR3 is CASSSGLAGDGQYF. In DNA form, the CDR3 reads TGTGCCAGCAGCTCCGGACTAGCGGGGGATGGGCAGTACTTC.